The clone carrying this T cell receptor (beta chain) was seen at least ten times. The target antigen is unknown. The entry originates in a study of T cells in Graves' hyperthyroidism and ophthalmopathy. Study-wide results and limits: From stable hyperthyroidism, ophthalmopathy was set apart by a 13 V-J model. Blood also held most thyroid clonotypes expanded beyond 0.001.

CDR1 is DFQATT, CDR2 SNEGSKA, per germline (reference sequence). V dropped 5 bases and J dropped 5 bases, with 12 bases sitting between them. The CDR3 loop spans 13 amino acids. Amplification yielded TCR beta CDR3 regions, with RNA transcripts as the source. A first-round RT-PCR of the TCR CDR3 used the HTBI primer set. TCRdb fed the multiplex PCR reads into MiXCR, producing one record per CDR3 protein. The sample comprises fewer than 400,000 distinct CDR3 sequences, over 13% of which are singletons, and around 28% rests with the top ten. Uncontrolled infection, other autoimmune disease, pregnancy or lactation led to exclusion.

This TCR came from a man in his fifties with Graves' ophthalmopathy. This chain uses TRBV20-1 with TRBJ2-2, with D perhaps TRBD1 or TRBD2 (7 bases each). What was sequenced was blood. CDR3 nucleotides: TGCAGTGCTCCCCAGGGGGGGACCGGGGAGCTGTTTTTT. As protein: CSAPQGGTGELFF.